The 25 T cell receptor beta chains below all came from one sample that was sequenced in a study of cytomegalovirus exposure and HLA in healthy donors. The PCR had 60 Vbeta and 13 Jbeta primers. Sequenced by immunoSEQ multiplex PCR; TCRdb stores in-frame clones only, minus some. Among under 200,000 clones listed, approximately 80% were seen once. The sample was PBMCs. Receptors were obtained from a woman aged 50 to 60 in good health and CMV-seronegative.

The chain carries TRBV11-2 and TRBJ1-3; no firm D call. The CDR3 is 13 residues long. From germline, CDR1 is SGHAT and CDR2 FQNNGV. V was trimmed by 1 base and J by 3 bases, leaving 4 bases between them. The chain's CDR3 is CASSLVSGNTIYF. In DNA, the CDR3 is TGTGCCAGCAGCTTAGTCAGTGGAAACACCATATATTTT. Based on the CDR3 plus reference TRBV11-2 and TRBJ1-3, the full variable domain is EAGVAQSPRYKIIEKRQSVAFWCNPISGHATLYWYQQILGQGPKLLIQFQNNGVVDDSQLPKDRFSAERLKGVDSTLKIQPAKLEDSAVYLCASSLVSGNTIYFGEGSWLTVV.

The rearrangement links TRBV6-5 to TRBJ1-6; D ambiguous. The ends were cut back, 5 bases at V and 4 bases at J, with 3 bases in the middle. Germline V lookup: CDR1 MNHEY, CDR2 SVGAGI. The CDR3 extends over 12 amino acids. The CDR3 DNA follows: TGTGCCAGCAGTCTGTATAATTCACCCCTCCACTTT. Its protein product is CASSLYNSPLHF.

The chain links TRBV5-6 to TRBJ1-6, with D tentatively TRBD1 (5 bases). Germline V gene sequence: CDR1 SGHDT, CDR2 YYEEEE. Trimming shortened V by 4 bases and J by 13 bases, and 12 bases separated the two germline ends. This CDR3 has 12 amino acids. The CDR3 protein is CASSGAGFPLHF. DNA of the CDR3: TGTGCCAGCAGCGGGGCGGGGTTCCCCCTCCACTTT. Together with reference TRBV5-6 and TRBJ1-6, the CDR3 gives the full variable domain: DAGVTQSPTHLIKTRGQQVTLRCSPKSGHDTVSWYQQALGQGPQFIFQYYEEEERQRGNFPDRFSGHQFPNYSSELNVNALLLGDSALYLCASSGAGFPLHFGNGTRLTVT.

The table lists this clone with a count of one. The CDR3 here is CASTDIRPFSRNTIYF. DNA for the CDR3: TGTGCCAGTACCGACATCAGGCCTTTCTCTCGGAACACCATATATTTT. The V and J genes are TRBV19 and TRBJ1-3; D is unresolved. The CDR3 totals 16 residues. Trimming stripped 7 bases from V and 7 bases from J, with 23 bases between. CDR1 and CDR2 (germline): LNHDA, SQIVND (reference sequence).

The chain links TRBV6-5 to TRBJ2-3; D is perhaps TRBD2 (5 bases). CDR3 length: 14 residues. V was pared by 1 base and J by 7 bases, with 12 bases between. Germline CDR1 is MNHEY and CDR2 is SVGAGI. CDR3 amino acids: CASSYWESRNTQYF. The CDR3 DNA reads TGTGCCAGCAGTTACTGGGAGAGTAGGAATACGCAGTATTTT.

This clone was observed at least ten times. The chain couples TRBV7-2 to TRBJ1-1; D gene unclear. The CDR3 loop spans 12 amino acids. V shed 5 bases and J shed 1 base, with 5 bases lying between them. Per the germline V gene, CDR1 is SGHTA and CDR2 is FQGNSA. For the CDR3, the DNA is TGTGCCAGCAGCCCATCGAACACTGAAGCTTTCTTT. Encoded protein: CASSPSNTEAFF. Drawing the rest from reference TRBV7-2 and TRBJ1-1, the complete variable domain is GAGVSQSPSNKVTEKGKDVELRCDPISGHTALYWYRQSLGQGLEFLIYFQGNSAPDKSGLPSDRFSAERTGGSVSTLTIQRTQQEDSAVYLCASSPSNTEAFFGQGTRLTVV.

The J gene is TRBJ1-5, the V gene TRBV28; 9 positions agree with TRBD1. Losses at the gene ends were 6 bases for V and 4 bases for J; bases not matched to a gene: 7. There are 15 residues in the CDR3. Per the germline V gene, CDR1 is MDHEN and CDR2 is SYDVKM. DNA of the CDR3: TGTGCCAGCAGGGCAACCGGGACAGGGAATCAGCCCCAGCATTTT. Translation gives CASRATGTGNQPQHF.

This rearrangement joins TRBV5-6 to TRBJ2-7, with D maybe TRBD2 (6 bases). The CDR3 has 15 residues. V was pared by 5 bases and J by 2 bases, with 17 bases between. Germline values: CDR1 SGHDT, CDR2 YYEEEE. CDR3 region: CASRRFGAGPYEQYF. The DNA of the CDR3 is TGTGCCAGCAGAAGATTCGGGGCGGGACCCTACGAGCAGTACTTC.

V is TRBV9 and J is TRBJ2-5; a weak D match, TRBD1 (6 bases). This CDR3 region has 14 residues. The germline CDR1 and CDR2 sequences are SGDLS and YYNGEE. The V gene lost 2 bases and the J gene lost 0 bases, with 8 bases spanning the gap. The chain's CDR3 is CASSVDSYQETQYF. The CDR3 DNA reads TGTGCCAGCAGCGTGGACAGTTACCAAGAGACCCAGTACTTC.

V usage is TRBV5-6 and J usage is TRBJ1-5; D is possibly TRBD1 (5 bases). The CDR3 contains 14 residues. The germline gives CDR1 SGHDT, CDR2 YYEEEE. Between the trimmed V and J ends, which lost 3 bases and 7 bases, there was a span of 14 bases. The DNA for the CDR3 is TGTGCCAGCAGCTCTGGGCAGGGTCGGCAGCCCCAGCATTTT. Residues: CASSSGQGRQPQHF.

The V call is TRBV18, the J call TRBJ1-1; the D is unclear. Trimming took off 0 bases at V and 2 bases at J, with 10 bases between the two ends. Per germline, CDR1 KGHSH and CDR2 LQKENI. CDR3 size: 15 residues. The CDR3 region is CASSPPDTYNTEAFF. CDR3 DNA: TGTGCCAGCTCACCACCCGACACTTATAACACTGAAGCTTTCTTT.

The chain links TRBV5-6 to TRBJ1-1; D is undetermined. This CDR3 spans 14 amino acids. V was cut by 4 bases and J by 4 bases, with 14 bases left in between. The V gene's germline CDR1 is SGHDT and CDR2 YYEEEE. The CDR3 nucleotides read TGTGCCAGCAGCCCGGCGGGGATTCGCACTGAAGCTTTCTTT. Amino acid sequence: CASSPAGIRTEAFF.

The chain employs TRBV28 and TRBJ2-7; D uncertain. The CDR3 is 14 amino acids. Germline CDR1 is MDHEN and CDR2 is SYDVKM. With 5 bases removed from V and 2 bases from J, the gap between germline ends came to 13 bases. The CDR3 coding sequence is TGTGCCAGCAGTCCACGGATACTACCCTACGAGCAGTACTTC. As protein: CASSPRILPYEQYF.

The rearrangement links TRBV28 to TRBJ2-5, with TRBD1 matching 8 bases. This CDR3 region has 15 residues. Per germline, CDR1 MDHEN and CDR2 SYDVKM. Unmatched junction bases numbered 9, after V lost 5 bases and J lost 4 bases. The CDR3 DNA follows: TGTGCCAGCAGTCCGCACGGACAGGGACGAGAGACCCAGTACTTC. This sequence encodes CASSPHGQGRETQYF.

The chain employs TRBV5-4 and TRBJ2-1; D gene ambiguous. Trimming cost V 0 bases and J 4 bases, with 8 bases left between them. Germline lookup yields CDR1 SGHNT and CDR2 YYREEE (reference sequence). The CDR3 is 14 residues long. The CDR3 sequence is CASSLESLYNEQFF. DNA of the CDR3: TGTGCCAGCAGCTTGGAATCCCTTTACAATGAGCAGTTCTTC.

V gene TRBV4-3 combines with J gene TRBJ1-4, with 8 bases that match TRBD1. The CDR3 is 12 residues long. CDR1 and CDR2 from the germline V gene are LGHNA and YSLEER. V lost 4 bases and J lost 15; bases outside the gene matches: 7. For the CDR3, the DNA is TGCGCCAGCAGCCTCGAAGGACAGGGCTTGTTTTTT. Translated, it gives CASSLEGQGLFF.

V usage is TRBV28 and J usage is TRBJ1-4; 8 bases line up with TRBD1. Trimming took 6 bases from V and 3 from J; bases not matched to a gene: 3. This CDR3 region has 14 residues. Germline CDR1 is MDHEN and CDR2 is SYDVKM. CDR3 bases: TGTGCCAGCAGCCGACAGGGGTCTAATGAAAAACTGTTTTTT. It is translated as CASSRQGSNEKLFF.

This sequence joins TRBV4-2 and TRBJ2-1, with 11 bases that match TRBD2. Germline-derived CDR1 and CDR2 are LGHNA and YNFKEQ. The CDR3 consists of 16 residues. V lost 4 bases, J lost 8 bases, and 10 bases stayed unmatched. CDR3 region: CASSRPGGSGRDEQFF. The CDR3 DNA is TGTGCCAGCAGCCGTCCCGGGGGTAGCGGGAGGGATGAGCAGTTCTTC.

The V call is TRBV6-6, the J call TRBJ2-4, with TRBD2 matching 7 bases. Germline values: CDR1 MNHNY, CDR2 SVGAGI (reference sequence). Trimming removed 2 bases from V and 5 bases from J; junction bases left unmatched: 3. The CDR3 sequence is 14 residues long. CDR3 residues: CASSYAGDQNIQYF. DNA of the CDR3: TGTGCCAGCAGTTACGCGGGAGACCAAAACATTCAGTACTTC.

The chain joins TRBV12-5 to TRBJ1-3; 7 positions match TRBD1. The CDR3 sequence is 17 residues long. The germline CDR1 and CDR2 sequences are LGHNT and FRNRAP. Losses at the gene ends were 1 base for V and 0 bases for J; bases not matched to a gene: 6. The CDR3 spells CASGLDRGFGSGNTIYF. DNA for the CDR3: TGTGCTAGTGGTTTGGACAGGGGTTTTGGCTCTGGAAACACCATATATTTT. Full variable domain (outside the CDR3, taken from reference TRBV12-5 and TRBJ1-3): DARVTQTPRHKVTEMGQEVTMRCQPILGHNTVFWYRQTMMQGLELLAYFRNRAPLDDSGMPKDRFSAEMPDATLATLKIQPSEPRDSAVYFCASGLDRGFGSGNTIYFGEGSWLTVV.

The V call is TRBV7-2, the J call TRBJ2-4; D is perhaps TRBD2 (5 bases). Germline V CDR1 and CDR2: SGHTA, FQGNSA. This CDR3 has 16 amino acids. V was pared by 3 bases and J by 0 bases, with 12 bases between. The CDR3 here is CASSFEPGLAKNIQYF. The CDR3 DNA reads TGTGCCAGCAGCTTTGAGCCGGGGTTAGCCAAAAACATTCAGTACTTC.

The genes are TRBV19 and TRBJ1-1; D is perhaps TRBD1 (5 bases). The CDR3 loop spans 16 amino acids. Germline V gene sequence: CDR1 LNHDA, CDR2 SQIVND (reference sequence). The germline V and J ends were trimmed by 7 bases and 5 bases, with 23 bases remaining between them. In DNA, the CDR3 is TGTGCCAGTACCCCCTCTCGGGCAGGGAAATATACTGAAGCTTTCTTT. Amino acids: CASTPSRAGKYTEAFF.

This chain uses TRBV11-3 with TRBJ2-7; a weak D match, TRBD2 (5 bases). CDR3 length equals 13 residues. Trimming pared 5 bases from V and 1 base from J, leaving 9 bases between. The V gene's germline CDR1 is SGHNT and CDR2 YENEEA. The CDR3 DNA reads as TGTGCCAGCAGCCGGACTCAATCCTACGAGCAGTACTTC. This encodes CASSRTQSYEQYF.

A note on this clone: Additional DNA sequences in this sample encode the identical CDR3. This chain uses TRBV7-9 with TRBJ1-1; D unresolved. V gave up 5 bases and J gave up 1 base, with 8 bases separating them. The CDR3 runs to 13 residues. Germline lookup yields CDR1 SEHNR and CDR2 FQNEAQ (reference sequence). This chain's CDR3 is CASSVTENTEAFF. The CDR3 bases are TGTGCCAGCAGCGTTACAGAGAACACTGAAGCTTTCTTT.

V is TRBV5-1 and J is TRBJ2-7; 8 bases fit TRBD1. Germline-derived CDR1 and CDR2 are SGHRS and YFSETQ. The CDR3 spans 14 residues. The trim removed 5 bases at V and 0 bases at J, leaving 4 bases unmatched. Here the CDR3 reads CASSSTGASYEQYF. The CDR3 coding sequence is TGCGCCAGCAGTTCGACAGGGGCCTCCTACGAGCAGTACTTC.